The 11 T cell receptor beta chains below all came from one sample that was sequenced in a study of blood T cell repertoires in COVID-19. Profiled with immunoSEQ multiplex PCR; TCRdb holds only in-frame clones, not every one. The sample holds approximately 61,000 clones, about 90% seen once. Sequenced input: peripheral blood. These receptors all come from a human donor in a cohort sampled during active COVID-19.

This chain uses TRBV3-1 (or the pseudogene TRBV3-2) with TRBJ2-5, with TRBD1 identical over 8 bases. The ends lost 5 bases at V and 5 bases at J; junction bases unmatched: 7. The V gene's germline CDR1 is LGHDT and CDR2 YNNKEL (reference sequence). The CDR3 sequence is 14 residues long. The CDR3 sequence is CASSETGVGETQYF. The CDR3 DNA sequence: TGTGCCAGCAGCGAGACAGGGGTGGGGGAGACCCAGTACTTC.

The chain carries TRBV27 and TRBJ2-2; 9 bases map to TRBD1. The germline V gene has CDR1 MNHEY and CDR2 SMNVEV (reference sequence). Unmatched junction bases numbered 5, after V lost 6 bases and J lost 9 bases. This CDR3 region has 13 residues. The CDR3 here is CASSPTGGRELFF. Here the CDR3 DNA reads TGTGCCAGCAGCCCGACAGGGGGTAGGGAGCTGTTTTTT.

This clone was seen once. The chain is built from TRBV18 and TRBJ1-1; D possibly corresponds to TRBD1 (6 bases). V shed 3 bases and J shed 0 bases, with 8 bases lying between them. Germline lookup yields CDR1 KGHSH and CDR2 LQKENI. The CDR3 runs to 14 residues. CDR3 loop: CASSPGTLNTEAFF. In DNA form, the CDR3 reads TGTGCCAGCTCACCCGGGACACTGAACACTGAAGCTTTCTTT.

This clone showed up many times. The gene calls are TRBV5-1 and TRBJ1-2; 7 positions match TRBD1. The germline gives CDR1 SGHRS, CDR2 YFSETQ. The V gene end was trimmed by 2 bases and the J gene end by 8 bases; junction bases not matched to a gene: 9. This CDR3 spans 14 amino acids. The CDR3 region has the DNA TGCGCCAGCAGCTTAGACAGGGTAGTAACGGGCTACACCTTC. This gives the protein CASSLDRVVTGYTF.

The V and J genes are TRBV11-2 and TRBJ1-1, with TRBD1 matching over 7 bases. Germline-derived CDR1 and CDR2 are SGHAT and FQNNGV. Trimming at V came to 5 bases and at J to 3 bases, leaving 3 bases not matched to a gene. CDR3 size: 13 residues. In DNA form, the CDR3 reads TGTGCCAGCAGCCGCGACAGGGACACTGAAGCTTTCTTT. This sequence encodes CASSRDRDTEAFF. The full variable domain, completed using reference TRBV11-2 and TRBJ1-1, is EAGVAQSPRYKIIEKRQSVAFWCNPISGHATLYWYQQILGQGPKLLIQFQNNGVVDDSQLPKDRFSAERLKGVDSTLKIQPAKLEDSAVYLCASSRDRDTEAFFGQGTRLTVV.

The chain is built from TRBV28 and TRBJ2-7; the match to TRBD1 covers 7 bases. Germline trimming cut 6 bases from V and 3 bases from J; bases unmatched to any gene: 5. Per the germline V gene, CDR1 is MDHEN and CDR2 is SYDVKM. The CDR3 extends over 13 amino acids. The CDR3 loop is CASRTGEGYEQYF. The CDR3 DNA reads as TGTGCCAGCAGAACAGGGGAAGGCTACGAGCAGTACTTC.

Comment on this clone: A read error may produce the germline difference seen at one junction end. This sequence joins TRBV18 and TRBJ2-5, with TRBD1 identical over 8 bases. This CDR3 is 14 amino acids long. The germline V gene has CDR1 KGHSH and CDR2 LQKENI. CDR3 coding DNA: TGTGCCAGCCCACCACAGGGGGTACAAGAGACCCAGTACTTC. Translated: CASPPQGVQETQYF.

This chain joins TRBV28 and TRBJ1-5; a possible D gene is TRBD1 (6 bases). V gave up 3 bases and J gave up 4 bases, with 10 bases separating them. Per the germline V gene, CDR1 is MDHEN and CDR2 is SYDVKM. CDR3 length: 14 amino acids. DNA of the CDR3: TGTGCCAGCAGTTTGTGGGGGCAAAATCAGCCCCAGCATTTT. It yields the protein CASSLWGQNQPQHF.

The chain employs TRBV12-3 or TRBV12-4 and TRBJ1-5; TRBD1 is a possible D gene (5 bases). Trimming shortened V by 8 bases and J by 3 bases, and 11 bases separated the two germline ends. The CDR3 is 13 residues long. CDR3 nucleotide sequence: TGTGCCAGCTGCCGACAGATCAATCAGCCCCAGCATTTT. Translation: CASCRQINQPQHF.

V and J are TRBV5-4 and TRBJ2-5; TRBD1 matches at 8 bases. The CDR3 is 15 residues long. The V segment lost 3 bases and the J segment 1 base; nucleotides outside the gene matches: 5. Looked up from germline, CDR1 is SGHNT and CDR2 is YYREEE (reference sequence). This chain's CDR3 is CASSSSGQGQETQYF. DNA of the CDR3: TGTGCCAGCAGCTCGAGCGGACAGGGCCAAGAGACCCAGTACTTC.

The chain carries TRBV11-1 and TRBJ2-7; TRBD1 is a possible D gene (6 bases). Germline V CDR1 and CDR2: SGHAT, FQDESV (reference sequence). V was shortened by 4 bases and J by 4 bases, with 8 bases between the two germline ends. The CDR3 runs to 12 residues. The CDR3, as DNA: TGTGCCAGCAGCTCCAGGGGTTACGAGCAGTACTTC. Its protein product is CASSSRGYEQYF. The whole variable domain, remainder taken from reference TRBV11-1 and TRBJ2-7, is EAEVAQSPRYKITEKSQAVAFWCDPISGHATLYWYRQILGQGPELLVQFQDESVVDDSQLPKDRFSAERLKGVDSTLKIQPAELGDSAMYLCASSSRGYEQYFGPGTRLTVT.